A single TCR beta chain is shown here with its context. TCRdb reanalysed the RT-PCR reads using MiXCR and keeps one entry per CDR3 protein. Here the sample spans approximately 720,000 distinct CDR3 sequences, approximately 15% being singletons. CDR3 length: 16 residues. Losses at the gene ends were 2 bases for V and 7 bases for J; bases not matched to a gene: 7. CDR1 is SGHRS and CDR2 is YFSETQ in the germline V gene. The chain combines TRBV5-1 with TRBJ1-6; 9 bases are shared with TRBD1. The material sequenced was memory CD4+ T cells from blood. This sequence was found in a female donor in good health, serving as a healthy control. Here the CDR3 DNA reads TGCGCCAGCAGCTTCGGGGGACAGGGAGTAAATTCACCCCTCCACTTT. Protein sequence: CASSFGGQGVNSPLHF.